This T cell receptor beta chain originates from a study of blood T cells in healthy people across ages. Study-level findings and limits: Possibly, changes in expanded clonotypes were confounded because donor CMV status was unknown. Per million T cells, the diversity of TCR beta decreased roughly linearly as age advanced.

Isolation per sample recovered at least 6 million PBMCs. Through a sample-barcoded 5' primer and a J-beta primer mix, a second PCR was run for about 6 to 11 cycles. Every molecule of cDNA carried a tag from a template-switch adaptor with 12 random nucleotides. TCRdb analysed the 5' RACE reads with MiXCR anew, one entry per CDR3 protein. The sample lists over 600,000 distinct CDR3 sequences; less than 60% were seen once. As regards this clonotype: Its specificity is not known. A much larger clone lies a single base off, so this may be a read error.

This TCR derives from an elderly man in good health. The sample was blood.

CDR3 region: CASSYHIQETQYF. The CDR3 DNA sequence: TGTGCCAGCAGTTATCACATACAAGAGACCCAGTACTTC. This chain connects TRBV28 to TRBJ2-5, with no clear D. Trimming removed 4 bases from V and 2 bases from J, with 8 bases in between. The CDR3 runs 13 residues. Germline V gives CDR1 MDHEN, CDR2 SYDVKM.